Listed below are T cell receptor beta chains from one sample, sequenced in a study of blood T cell repertoires in COVID-19. Here immunoSEQ multiplex PCR was the method, and the copy in TCRdb shows in-frame clones only, minus some. The sample lists 300,000 to 350,000 clones, over 80% seen once, with about 6% in the top ten. The source material was peripheral blood. The receptors come from a woman in her forties or fifties with COVID-19, enrolled during active disease. Both conserved end residues are part of each CDR3. Fields, in order: D gene, V gene, clone size, J gene, CDR3 DNA, CDR3 protein. D genes are given only for firm matches. Rows may omit the clone size; those that give it use once, few, many or a size class.

.	TRBV30	.	TRBJ1-3	TGTGCCTGGAACAGTGCTGGAAACACCATATATTTT	CAWNSAGNTIYF
.	TRBV2	.	TRBJ2-1	TGTGCCAGCACTAGCACGGGGTCGTCGTCCAATGAGCAGTTCTTC	CASTSTGSSSNEQFF
.	TRBV24-1	.	TRBJ2-1	TGTGCCACCAGTGATTTGGGGGGCGGCGGATACAATGAGCAGTTCTTC	CATSDLGGGGYNEQFF
TRBD1	TRBV5-6	.	TRBJ1-4	TGTGCCAGCAGCTACGGGACAGGGCCACGAATTGAAAAACTGTTTTTT	CASSYGTGPRIEKLFF
TRBD1	TRBV7-9	.	TRBJ1-2	TGTGCCAGCAGCTTAGGGCAGGGGGCCCTTGGCTACACCTTC	CASSLGQGALGYTF
.	TRBV6-2/TRBV6-3	.	TRBJ2-2	TGTGCCAGCAGCTTCTATACCGGGGAGCTGTTTTTT	CASSFYTGELFF
.	TRBV4-3	few	TRBJ2-1	TGCGCCAGCAGCCAAACCAGCTCCTACAATGAGCAGTTCTTC	CASSQTSSYNEQFF
.	TRBV7-8	.	TRBJ2-7	TGTGCCAGCAGCTTAGGACTGGCGCAGTACTTC	CASSLGLAQYF
.	TRBV9	.	TRBJ1-5	TGTGCCAGCAGCGTAGGGGACATACATCAGCCCCAGCATTTT	CASSVGDIHQPQHF
.	TRBV5-6	once	TRBJ2-5	TGTGCCAGCAGCGGCTCGGAGGGAGAGACCCAGTACTTC	CASSGSEGETQYF
.	TRBV4-2	.	TRBJ2-7	TGTGCCAGCAGCCAAGAGAGGGTTTTAGAATACTACGAGCAGTACTTC	CASSQERVLEYYEQYF
TRBD2	TRBV18	.	TRBJ2-1	TGTGCCAGCTCACCACCGGGACTAGCGGGAGGCAATGAGCAGTTCTTC	CASSPPGLAGGNEQFF
.	TRBV12-5	.	TRBJ1-1	TGTGCTAGTGGACAGGACGGTTACACTGAAGCTTTCTTT	CASGQDGYTEAFF
.	TRBV6-4	.	TRBJ2-3	TGTGCCAGCAGTGAAGAGATGCGTCTGGCGGGATCGGCAGATACGCAGTATTTT	CASSEEMRLAGSADTQYF
.	TRBV7-6	.	TRBJ2-6	TGTGCCAGCAGCTTAGCCGGTGGTAGCTCTGGGGCCAACGTCCTGACTTTC	CASSLAGGSSGANVLTF
.	TRBV30	.	TRBJ1-6	TGTGCCTGGAGGTCCTCATCGCCACTTAGGGGTATTTCACCCCTCCACTTT	CAWRSSSPLRGISPLHF
TRBD1	TRBV19	.	TRBJ2-7	TGTGCCAGTAGTCTCGGGACAGGGTCCTACGAGCAGTACTTC	CASSLGTGSYEQYF